A selection of T cell receptor beta chains follows, all from one sample in a study of T cell responses to AZD1222 COVID-19 vaccine. The protocol was immunoSEQ multiplex PCR, while the TCRdb copy is restricted to in-frame clones and leaves out a portion. The table records approximately 100,000 clones, 87% of them present only once. The sample was peripheral blood, taken on day 0 of AZD1222 vaccination. The receptors come from an adult in good health. Each CDR3 is given with its conserved first and last residue. The order of the fields is D gene, clone size, CDR3 length, J gene, V gene, CDR3 DNA, CDR3 protein. A D gene is named only where the DNA matches it firmly. Clone size, where shown, is once, few, many, or a class for clones that have expanded.

NA,NA,13,TRBJ2-2,TRBV11-3,TGTGCCAGCAGCATATCGAACACCGGGGAGCTGTTTTTT,CASSISNTGELFF
NA,NA,12,TRBJ2-3,TRBV5-1,TGCGCCAGCAGCCCCCCCACAGATACGCAGTATTTT,CASSPPTDTQYF
NA,once,17,TRBJ1-2,TRBV18,TGTGCCAGCTCACCTCCAGCTAGGGGATGGAGTGGGGATGGCTACACCTTC,CASSPPARGWSGDGYTF
TRBD1,NA,15,TRBJ1-2,TRBV6-5,TGTGCCAGCAGCGGCGGGACAGCAAATTTCTATGGCTACACCTTC,CASSGGTANFYGYTF
NA,NA,15,TRBJ2-3,TRBV27,TGTGCCAGCCGCGACATGGGGCCCCTGGCAGATACGCAGTATTTT,CASRDMGPLADTQYF
TRBD1,NA,14,TRBJ2-7,TRBV2,TGTGCCAGCAGTGCCAGGGGGAATTCCTACGAGCAGTACTTC,CASSARGNSYEQYF
NA,NA,15,TRBJ2-1,TRBV7-2,TGTGCCAGCAGCTTAGGACTACCTTCCTACAATGAGCAGTTCTTC,CASSLGLPSYNEQFF
NA,NA,18,TRBJ2-3,TRBV5-5,TGTGCCAGCAGCTTGGCGAAAGAACGGGCCGGAAGCACAGATACGCAGTATTTT,CASSLAKERAGSTDTQYF
NA,NA,11,TRBJ2-1,TRBV14,TGTGCCAGCAGCGCCTTCAATGAGCAGTTCTTC,CASSAFNEQFF
TRBD1,NA,16,TRBJ1-5,TRBV6-5,TGTGCCAGCAGTTACCCTGACAGGGTAACAGATCAGCCCCAGCATTTT,CASSYPDRVTDQPQHF
TRBD2,NA,14,TRBJ2-5,TRBV7-6,TGTGCCAGCAGCTTACCGGGGGGGCCTGAGACCCAGTACTTC,CASSLPGGPETQYF
TRBD1,NA,15,TRBJ2-7,TRBV7-6,TGTGCCAGCAGCCCGGGGACAGGGCCAGTCTACGAGCAGTACTTC,CASSPGTGPVYEQYF
NA,NA,14,TRBJ1-2,TRBV7-9,TGTGCCAGCAGCTCCCAAGTGGCGAACTATGGCTACACCTTC,CASSSQVANYGYTF
NA,NA,12,TRBJ2-5,TRBV11-2,TGTGCCAGCAGGCCGACTAGAGGGACCCAGTACTTC,CASRPTRGTQYF
TRBD1,NA,13,TRBJ2-1,TRBV18,TGTGCCAGCTCAGCAGACAGGGACAATGAGCAGTTCTTC,CASSADRDNEQFF
TRBD1,NA,16,TRBJ1-1,TRBV5-1,TGCGCCAGCAGCTTGGCGGGATGGGAGGGGGCCACTGAAGCTTTCTTT,CASSLAGWEGATEAFF
NA,once,16,TRBJ2-4,TRBV28,TGTGCCAGCAGTCCGAGGCCGGGGATCCCCAAAAACATTCAGTACTTC,CASSPRPGIPKNIQYF
NA,once,16,TRBJ1-1,TRBV28,TGTGCCAGCAGTTTACACCAAATGGGCGCGGGCACTGAAGCTTTCTTT,CASSLHQMGAGTEAFF
TRBD2,NA,20,TRBJ2-7,TRBV27,TGTGCCAGCAGTTTAGAAAGCCCATTGGGGCGGGGGTATACGAGCTACGAGCAGTACTTC,CASSLESPLGRGYTSYEQYF
NA,NA,14,TRBJ1-1,TRBV19,TGTGCCAGTAGTATATCTGGGATGAACACTGAAGCTTTCTTT,CASSISGMNTEAFF
TRBD2,few,15,TRBJ2-3,TRBV30,TGTGCCTGGAGTGGGTCTAGCGGGGGGGCAGATACGCAGTATTTT,CAWSGSSGGADTQYF
TRBD1,NA,14,TRBJ2-7,TRBV6-5,TGTGCCAGCAGTTCCTCACAGGGGGGCTACGAGCAGTACTTC,CASSSSQGGYEQYF
NA,once,14,TRBJ1-4,TRBV18,TGTGCCAGCTCACGCGGGGGTACTAATGAAAAACTGTTTTTT,CASSRGGTNEKLFF
TRBD1,NA,13,TRBJ1-1,TRBV7-2,TGTGCCAGCAGCAGGGGGCTTGGTACTGAAGCTTTCTTT,CASSRGLGTEAFF
TRBD1,NA,15,TRBJ2-1,TRBV6-5,TGTGCCAGCAAACCAACAGGGGGCGCCTACAATGAGCAGTTCTTC,CASKPTGGAYNEQFF
TRBD1,NA,17,TRBJ1-6,TRBV30,TGTGCCTGGAGTGCTTCCTCCACAGGGGGAGCGGGGTCACCCCTCCACTTT,CAWSASSTGGAGSPLHF
TRBD1,NA,13,TRBJ1-2,TRBV5-5,TGTGCCAGCAGCTTTGAGGGGGCGCGAGGCTACACCTTC,CASSFEGARGYTF
NA,NA,14,TRBJ1-3,TRBV7-2,TGTGCCAGCAGTTCCGGGACCTTTGGAAACACCATATATTTT,CASSSGTFGNTIYF
NA,NA,15,TRBJ2-1,TRBV28,TGTGCCAGCAGTTTACGGTTGAGCTCCTACAATGAGCAGTTCTTC,CASSLRLSSYNEQFF
TRBD1,NA,16,TRBJ1-5,TRBV5-3,TGTGCCAGAAGCCACCACAGGGGATCTAGCAATCAGCCCCAGCATTTT,CARSHHRGSSNQPQHF
TRBD1,few,15,TRBJ1-1,TRBV28,TGTGCCAGCAGTTCGACAGGGGGCATGAACACTGAAGCTTTCTTT,CASSSTGGMNTEAFF
NA,NA,14,TRBJ2-2,TRBV2,TGTGCCAGCAGGGAGGACGTGAACACCGGGGAGCTGTTTTTT,CASREDVNTGELFF
TRBD1,NA,12,TRBJ1-1,TRBV7-9,TGTGCCAGCAGCTTAGTGGGACAGGGTGGTTTCTTT,CASSLVGQGGFF
NA,NA,15,TRBJ1-2,TRBV6-5,TGTGCCAGCAGGAGGGGTGGGGGTCAGTACTATGGCTACACCTTC,CASRRGGGQYYGYTF